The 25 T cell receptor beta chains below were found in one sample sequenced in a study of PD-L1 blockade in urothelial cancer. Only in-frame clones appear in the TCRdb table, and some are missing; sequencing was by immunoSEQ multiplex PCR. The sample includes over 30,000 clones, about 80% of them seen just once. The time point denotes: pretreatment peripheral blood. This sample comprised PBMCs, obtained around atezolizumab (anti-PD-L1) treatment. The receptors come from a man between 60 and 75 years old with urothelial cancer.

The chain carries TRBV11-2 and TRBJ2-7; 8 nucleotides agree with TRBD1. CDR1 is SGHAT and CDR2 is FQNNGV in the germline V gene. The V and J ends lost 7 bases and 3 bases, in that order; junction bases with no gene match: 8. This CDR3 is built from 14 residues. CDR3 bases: TGTGCCAGCACCCCGGACAGGGTGAGCTACGAGCAGTACTTC. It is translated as CASTPDRVSYEQYF.

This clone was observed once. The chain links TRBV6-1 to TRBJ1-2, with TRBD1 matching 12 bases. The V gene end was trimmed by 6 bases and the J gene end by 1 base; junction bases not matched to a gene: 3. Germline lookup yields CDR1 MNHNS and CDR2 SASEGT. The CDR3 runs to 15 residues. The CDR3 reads CASRGQGAGNYGYTF. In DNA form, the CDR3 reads TGTGCCAGCAGGGGACAGGGGGCCGGTAACTATGGCTACACCTTC.

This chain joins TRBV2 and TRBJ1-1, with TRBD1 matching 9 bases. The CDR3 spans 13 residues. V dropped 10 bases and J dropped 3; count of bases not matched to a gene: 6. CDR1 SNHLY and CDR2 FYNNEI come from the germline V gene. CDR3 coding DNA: TGTGCCAATACGGGACAGGGATACACTGAAGCTTTCTTT. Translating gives CANTGQGYTEAFF.

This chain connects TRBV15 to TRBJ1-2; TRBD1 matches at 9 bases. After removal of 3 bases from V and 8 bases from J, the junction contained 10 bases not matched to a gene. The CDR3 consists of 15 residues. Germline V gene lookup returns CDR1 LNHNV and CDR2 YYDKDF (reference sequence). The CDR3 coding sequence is TGTGCCACCAGCAGGGGACAGGGCTCGGTCGGGGGCTACACCTTC. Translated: CATSRGQGSVGGYTF.

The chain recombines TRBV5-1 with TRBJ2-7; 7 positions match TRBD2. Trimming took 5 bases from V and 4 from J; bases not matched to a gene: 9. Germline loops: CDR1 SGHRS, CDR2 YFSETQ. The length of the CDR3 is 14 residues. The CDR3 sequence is CASSGGGILYEQYF. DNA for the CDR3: TGCGCCAGCAGTGGGGGGGGAATCCTATACGAGCAGTACTTC.

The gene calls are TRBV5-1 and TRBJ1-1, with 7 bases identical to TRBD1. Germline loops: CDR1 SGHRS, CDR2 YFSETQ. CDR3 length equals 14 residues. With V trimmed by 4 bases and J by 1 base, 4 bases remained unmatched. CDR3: CASSPRTGNTEAFF. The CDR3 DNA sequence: TGCGCCAGCAGCCCACGGACAGGGAACACTGAAGCTTTCTTT.

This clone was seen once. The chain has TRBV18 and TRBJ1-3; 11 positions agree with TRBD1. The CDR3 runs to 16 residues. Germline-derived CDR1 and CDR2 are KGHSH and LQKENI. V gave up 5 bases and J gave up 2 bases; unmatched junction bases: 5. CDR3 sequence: CASSSGQGAAGNTIYF. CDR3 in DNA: TGTGCCAGCTCATCAGGACAGGGGGCTGCTGGAAACACCATATATTTT.

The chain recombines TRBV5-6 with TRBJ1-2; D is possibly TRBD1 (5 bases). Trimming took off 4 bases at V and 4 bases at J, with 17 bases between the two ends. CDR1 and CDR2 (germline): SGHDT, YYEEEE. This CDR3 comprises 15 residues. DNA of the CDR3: TGTGCCAGCAGCCCTACTGGGGCTTCTGGCTATGGCTACACCTTC. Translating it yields CASSPTGASGYGYTF.

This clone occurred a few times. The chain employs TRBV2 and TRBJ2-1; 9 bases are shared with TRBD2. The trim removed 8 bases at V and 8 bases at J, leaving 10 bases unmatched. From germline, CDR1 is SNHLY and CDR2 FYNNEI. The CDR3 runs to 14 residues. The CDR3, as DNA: TGTGCCAGCTTTAGGCCTAGCGGGATCGATGAGCAGTTCTTC. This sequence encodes CASFRPSGIDEQFF.

CDR3 residues: CASSRAAGQGATYGYTF. CDR3 bases: TGTGCCAGCAGCCGAGCAGCGGGACAGGGGGCCACTTATGGCTACACCTTC. V and J are TRBV7-2 and TRBJ1-2, with 12 positions matching TRBD1. Germline V lookup: CDR1 SGHTA, CDR2 FQGNSA. J was trimmed by 5 bases and V by 5 bases; bases with no gene match: 12. The CDR3 sequence is 17 residues long.

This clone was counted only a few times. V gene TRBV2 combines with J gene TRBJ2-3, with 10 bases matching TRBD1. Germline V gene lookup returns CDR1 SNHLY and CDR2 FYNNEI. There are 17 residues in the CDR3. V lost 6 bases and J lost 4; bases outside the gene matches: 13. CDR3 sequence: CASRVAKTGGVPDTQYF. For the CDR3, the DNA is TGTGCCAGCAGAGTCGCGAAGACAGGGGGCGTCCCAGATACGCAGTATTTT.

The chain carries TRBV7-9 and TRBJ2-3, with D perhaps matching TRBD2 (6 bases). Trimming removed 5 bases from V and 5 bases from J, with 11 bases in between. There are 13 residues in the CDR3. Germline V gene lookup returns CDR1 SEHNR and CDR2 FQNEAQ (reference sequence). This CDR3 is CASSPDGGDTQYF. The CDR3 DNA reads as TGTGCCAGCAGCCCCGACGGGGGAGATACGCAGTATTTT.

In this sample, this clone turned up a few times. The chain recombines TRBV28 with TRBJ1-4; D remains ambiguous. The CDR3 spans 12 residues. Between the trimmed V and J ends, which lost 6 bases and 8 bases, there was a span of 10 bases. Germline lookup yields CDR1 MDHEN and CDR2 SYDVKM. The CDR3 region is CASSPNQEKLFF. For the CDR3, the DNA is TGTGCCAGCAGCCCAAACCAGGAAAAACTGTTTTTT.

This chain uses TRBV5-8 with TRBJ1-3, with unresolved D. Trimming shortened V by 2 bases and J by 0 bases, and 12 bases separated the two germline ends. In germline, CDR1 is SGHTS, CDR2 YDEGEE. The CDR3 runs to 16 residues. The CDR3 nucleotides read TGTGCCAGCAGCTTTGGCGGGCGGGTCTCTGGAAACACCATATATTTT. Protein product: CASSFGGRVSGNTIYF.

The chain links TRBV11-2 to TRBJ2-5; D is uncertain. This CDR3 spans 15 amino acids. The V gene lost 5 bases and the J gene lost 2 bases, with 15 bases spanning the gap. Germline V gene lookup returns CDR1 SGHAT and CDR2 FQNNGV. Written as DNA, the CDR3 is TGTGCCAGCAGCCCCCTTAATTCGCGGCAAGAGACCCAGTACTTC. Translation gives CASSPLNSRQETQYF. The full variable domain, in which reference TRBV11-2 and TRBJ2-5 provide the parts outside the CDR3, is EAGVAQSPRYKIIEKRQSVAFWCNPISGHATLYWYQQILGQGPKLLIQFQNNGVVDDSQLPKDRFSAERLKGVDSTLKIQPAKLEDSAVYLCASSPLNSRQETQYFGPGTRLLVL.

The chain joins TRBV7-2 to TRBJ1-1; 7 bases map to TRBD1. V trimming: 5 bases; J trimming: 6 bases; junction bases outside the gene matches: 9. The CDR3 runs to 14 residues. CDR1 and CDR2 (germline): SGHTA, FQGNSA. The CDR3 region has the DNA TGTGCCAGCAGCGCCAACCCCGGGACAGCTGAAGCTTTCTTT. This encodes CASSANPGTAEAFF.

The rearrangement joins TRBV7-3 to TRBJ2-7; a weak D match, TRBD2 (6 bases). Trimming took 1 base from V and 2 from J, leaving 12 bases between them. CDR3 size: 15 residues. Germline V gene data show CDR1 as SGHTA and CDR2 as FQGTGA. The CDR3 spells CASSLNGGSTYEQYF. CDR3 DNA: TGTGCCAGCAGCTTAAATGGAGGGTCCACCTACGAGCAGTACTTC.

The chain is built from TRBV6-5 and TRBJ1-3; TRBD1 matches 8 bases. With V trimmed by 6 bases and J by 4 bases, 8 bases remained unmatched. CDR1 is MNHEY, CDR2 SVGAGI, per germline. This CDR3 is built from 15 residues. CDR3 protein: CASRLGQGQGNTIYF. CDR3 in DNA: TGTGCCAGCAGACTTGGACAGGGCCAAGGAAACACCATATATTTT.

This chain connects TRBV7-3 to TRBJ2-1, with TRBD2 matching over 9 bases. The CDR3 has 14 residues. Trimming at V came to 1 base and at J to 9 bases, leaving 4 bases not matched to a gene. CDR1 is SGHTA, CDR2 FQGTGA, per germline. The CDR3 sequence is CASSLNRREGEQFF. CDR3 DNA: TGTGCCAGCAGCTTAAATCGGCGGGAGGGTGAGCAGTTCTTC.

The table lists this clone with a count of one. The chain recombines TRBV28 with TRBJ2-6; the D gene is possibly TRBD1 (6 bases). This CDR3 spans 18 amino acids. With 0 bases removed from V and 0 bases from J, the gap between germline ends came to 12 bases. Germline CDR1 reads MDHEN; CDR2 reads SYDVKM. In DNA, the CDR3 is TGTGCCAGCAGTTTATGGTCAGGGGCCAGCTCTGGGGCCAACGTCCTGACTTTC. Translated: CASSLWSGASSGANVLTF.

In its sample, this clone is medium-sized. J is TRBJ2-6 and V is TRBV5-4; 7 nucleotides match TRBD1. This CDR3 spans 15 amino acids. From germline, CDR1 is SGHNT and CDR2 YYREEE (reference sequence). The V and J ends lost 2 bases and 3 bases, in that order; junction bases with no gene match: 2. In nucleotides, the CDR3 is TGTGCCAGCAGCTTTCCAGGGGGTGGGGCCAACGTCCTGACTTTC. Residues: CASSFPGGGANVLTF.

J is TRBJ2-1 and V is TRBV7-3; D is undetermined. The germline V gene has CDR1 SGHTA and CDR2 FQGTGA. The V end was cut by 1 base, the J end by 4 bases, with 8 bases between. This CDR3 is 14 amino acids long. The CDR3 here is CASSLSSIYNEQFF. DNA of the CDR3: TGTGCCAGCAGCTTAAGTAGTATATACAATGAGCAGTTCTTC.

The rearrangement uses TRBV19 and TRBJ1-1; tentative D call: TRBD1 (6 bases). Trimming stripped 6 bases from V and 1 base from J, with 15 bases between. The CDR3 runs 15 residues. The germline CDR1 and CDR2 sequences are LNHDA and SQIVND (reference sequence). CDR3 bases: TGTGCCAGTAGGGGGCAGGGGCGCTGGAACACTGAAGCTTTCTTT. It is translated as CASRGQGRWNTEAFF.

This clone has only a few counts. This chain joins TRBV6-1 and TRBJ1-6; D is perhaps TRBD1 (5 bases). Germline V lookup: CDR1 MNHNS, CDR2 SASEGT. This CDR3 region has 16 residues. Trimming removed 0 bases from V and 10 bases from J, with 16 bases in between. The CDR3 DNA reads TGTGCCAGCAGTGAAGCGCCGGCAGGGATGGGATCACCCCTCCACTTT. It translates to CASSEAPAGMGSPLHF.

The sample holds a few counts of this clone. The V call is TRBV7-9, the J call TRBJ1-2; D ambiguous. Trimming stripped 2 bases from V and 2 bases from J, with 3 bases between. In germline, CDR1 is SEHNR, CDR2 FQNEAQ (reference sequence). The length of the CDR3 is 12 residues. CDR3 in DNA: TGTGCCAGCAGCTTATCGAACTATGGCTACACCTTC. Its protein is CASSLSNYGYTF.